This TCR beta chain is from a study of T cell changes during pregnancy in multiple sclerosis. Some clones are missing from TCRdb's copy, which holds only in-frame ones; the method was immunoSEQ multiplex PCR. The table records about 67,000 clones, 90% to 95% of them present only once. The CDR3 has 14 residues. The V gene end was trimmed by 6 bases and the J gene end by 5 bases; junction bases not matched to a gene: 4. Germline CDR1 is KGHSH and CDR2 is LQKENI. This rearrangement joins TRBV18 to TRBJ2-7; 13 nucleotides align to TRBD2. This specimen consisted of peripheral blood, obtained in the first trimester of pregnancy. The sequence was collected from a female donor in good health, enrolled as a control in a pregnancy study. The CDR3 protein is CASSETSGRDEQYF. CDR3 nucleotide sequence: TGTGCCAGCTCGGAAACTAGCGGGAGGGACGAGCAGTACTTC.